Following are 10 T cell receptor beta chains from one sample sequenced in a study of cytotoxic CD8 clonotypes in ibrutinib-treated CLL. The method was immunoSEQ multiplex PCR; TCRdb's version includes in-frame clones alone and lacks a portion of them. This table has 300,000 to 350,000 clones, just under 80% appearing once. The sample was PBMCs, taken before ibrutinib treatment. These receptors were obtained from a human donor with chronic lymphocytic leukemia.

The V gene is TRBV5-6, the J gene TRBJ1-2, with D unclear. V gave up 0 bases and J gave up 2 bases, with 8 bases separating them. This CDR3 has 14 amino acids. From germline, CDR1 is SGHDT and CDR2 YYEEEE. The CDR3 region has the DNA TGTGCCAGCAGCTTGGGGGGTGCAAACTATGGCTACACCTTC. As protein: CASSLGGANYGYTF.

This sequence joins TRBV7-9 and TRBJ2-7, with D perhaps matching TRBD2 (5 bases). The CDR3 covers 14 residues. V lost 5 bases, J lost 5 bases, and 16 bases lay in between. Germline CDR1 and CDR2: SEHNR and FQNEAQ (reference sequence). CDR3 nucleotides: TGTGCCAGCAGCGATCCTTTGAGGGCCCACGAGCAGTACTTC. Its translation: CASSDPLRAHEQYF.

The CDR3 region is CASSSSRTDTQYF. As DNA, the CDR3 is TGTGCCAGCTCCTCCTCACGCACAGATACGCAGTATTTT. The V call is TRBV18, the J call TRBJ2-3; D ambiguous. V was shortened by 6 bases and J by 1 base, with 8 bases between the two germline ends. CDR3 length equals 13 residues. Per the germline V gene, CDR1 is KGHSH and CDR2 is LQKENI.

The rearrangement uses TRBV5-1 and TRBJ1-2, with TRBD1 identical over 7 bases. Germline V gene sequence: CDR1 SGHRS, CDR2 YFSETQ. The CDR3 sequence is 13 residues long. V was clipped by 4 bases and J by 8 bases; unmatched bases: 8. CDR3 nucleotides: TGCGCCAGCAGCCAGACAGGGATATCGGGCTACACCTTC. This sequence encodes CASSQTGISGYTF.

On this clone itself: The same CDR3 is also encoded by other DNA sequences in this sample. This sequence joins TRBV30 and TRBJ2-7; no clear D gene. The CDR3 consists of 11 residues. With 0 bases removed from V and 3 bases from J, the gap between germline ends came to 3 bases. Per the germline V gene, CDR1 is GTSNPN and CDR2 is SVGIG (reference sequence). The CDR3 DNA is TGTGCCTGGAGTGTATACTACGAGCAGTACTTC. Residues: CAWSVYYEQYF.

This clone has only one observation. The CDR3: CASSLFPLSFTGELFF. The CDR3 nucleotides read TGTGCCAGCAGCTTATTTCCTTTGAGCTTCACCGGGGAGCTGTTTTTT. J is TRBJ2-2 and V is TRBV7-2, with unresolved D. Between the trimmed V and J ends, which lost 2 bases and 4 bases, there was a span of 14 bases. This CDR3 comprises 16 residues. Germline V gene sequence: CDR1 SGHTA, CDR2 FQGNSA.

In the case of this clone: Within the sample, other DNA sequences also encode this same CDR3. CDR3 sequence (DNA): TGTGCCAGCAGTCCTCGGGGTAGAAGCTCCTACGAGCAGTACTTC. Its translation: CASSPRGRSSYEQYF. The chain links TRBV27 to TRBJ2-7, with D possibly matching TRBD2 (5 bases). The length of the CDR3 is 15 residues. The germline V and J ends were trimmed by 5 bases and 0 bases, with 14 bases remaining between them. Germline V gene data show CDR1 as MNHEY and CDR2 as SMNVEV (reference sequence).

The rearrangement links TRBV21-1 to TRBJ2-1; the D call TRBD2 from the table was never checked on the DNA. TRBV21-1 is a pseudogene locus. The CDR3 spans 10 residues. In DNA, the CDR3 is TGTGCCAGCAGCACTTTTGAGCAGTTCTTC. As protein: CASSTFEQFF.

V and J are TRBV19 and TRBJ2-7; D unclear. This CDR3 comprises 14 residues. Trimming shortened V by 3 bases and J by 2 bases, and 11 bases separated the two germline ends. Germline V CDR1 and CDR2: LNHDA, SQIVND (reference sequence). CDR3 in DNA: TGTGCCAGTAGTATCCCAGGCAAAACCTACGAGCAGTACTTC. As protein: CASSIPGKTYEQYF.

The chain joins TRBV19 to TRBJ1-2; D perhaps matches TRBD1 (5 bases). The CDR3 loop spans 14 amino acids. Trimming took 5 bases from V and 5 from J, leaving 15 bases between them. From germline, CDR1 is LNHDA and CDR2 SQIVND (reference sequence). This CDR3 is CASSGRDSWYGYTF. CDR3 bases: TGTGCCAGTAGTGGCCGGGACTCATGGTATGGCTACACCTTC.